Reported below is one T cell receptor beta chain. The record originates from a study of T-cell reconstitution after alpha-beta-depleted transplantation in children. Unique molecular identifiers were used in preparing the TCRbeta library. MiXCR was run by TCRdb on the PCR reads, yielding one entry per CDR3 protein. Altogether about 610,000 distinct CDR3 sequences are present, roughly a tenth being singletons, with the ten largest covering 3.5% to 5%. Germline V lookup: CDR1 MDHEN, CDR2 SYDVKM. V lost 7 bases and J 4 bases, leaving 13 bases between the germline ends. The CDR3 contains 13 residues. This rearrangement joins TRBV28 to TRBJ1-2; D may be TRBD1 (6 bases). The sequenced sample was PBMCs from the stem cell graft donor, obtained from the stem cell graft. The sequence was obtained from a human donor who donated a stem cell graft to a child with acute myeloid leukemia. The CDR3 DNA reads TGTGCCAGCACCCACAGGGAACCCTATGGCTACACCTTC. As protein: CASTHREPYGYTF.